The sequence of this T cell receptor beta chain was determined in a study of CD8 T cells in ankylosing spondylitis. This CDR3 comprises 19 residues. The germline V gene encodes CDR1 SGHAT and CDR2 FQDESV (reference sequence). V was clipped by 4 bases and J by 1 base; unmatched bases: 12. This clonotype appeared a few times. Its cognate antigen is unknown. Overall study results and limits: For ankylosing spondylitis blood, a TCR beta motif of fewer than 10 highly homologous variants appeared characteristic.

TCRdb reanalysed the 5' RACE reads using MiXCR and keeps one entry per CDR3 protein. In the table there are 800,000 to 900,000 distinct CDR3 sequences, about 12% of which are singletons. The receptor was derived from a male donor with ankylosing spondylitis. Material for sequencing was blood, either unsorted or a sorted T cell fraction (not recorded which). The chain has TRBV11-1 and TRBJ2-1; TRBD2 aligns across 11 bases. The CDR3 DNA reads TGTGCCAGCAGCTCCACTAGCGGGAGCCCCTCTCATTCCTACAATGAGCAGTTCTTC. Protein product: CASSSTSGSPSHSYNEQFF.